The rows below give T cell receptor beta chains drawn from one sample of a study of Ad26.COV2.S vaccination and SARS-CoV-2 variants. Assay: immunoSEQ multiplex PCR; the TCRdb copy retains only in-frame clones and omits some. The sample records around 300,000 clones, roughly 88% being singletons. Material: peripheral blood, obtained in a trial of Ad26.COV2.S vaccine versus placebo. Every receptor here comes from a person between 18 and 60 years old who received the Ad26.COV2.S COVID-19 vaccine or a placebo. Each CDR3 is given with its conserved first and last residue. A D gene is named only where the DNA matches it firmly. Clone size is shown for a subset of rows, as once, few, many or a class of expanded clone.

j_gene	v_gene	abundance	d_gene	CDR3nt	CDR3aa
TRBJ1-3	TRBV7-2	NA	NA	TGTGCCAGCAGCCCAGTCCCTCCCTCTGGAAACACCATATATTTT	CASSPVPPSGNTIYF
TRBJ1-5	TRBV6-5	NA	NA	TGTGCCAGCAGTTACGCGTATGGCAATCAGCCCCAGCATTTT	CASSYAYGNQPQHF
TRBJ2-7	TRBV5-6	NA	TRBD1	TGTGCCAGCAGCCGCGGGACAGGCTACGAGCAGTACTTC	CASSRGTGYEQYF
TRBJ1-2	TRBV10-3	NA	TRBD1	TGTGCCATCAGTGAGTCGACAGGGGGAGGCTACACCTTC	CAISESTGGGYTF
TRBJ2-7	TRBV7-2	NA	TRBD2	TGTGCCAGCCGCCTAGCGGGGGGTATAATGGACGAGCAGTACTTC	CASRLAGGIMDEQYF
TRBJ2-3	TRBV9	NA	NA	TGTGCCAGCAGTGCCCGAAACGGGGTTGGCACAGATACGCAGTATTTT	CASSARNGVGTDTQYF
TRBJ2-7	TRBV11-2	NA	NA	TGTGCCAGCAGCCCATCTAGTGGGGGAGGCTACGAGCAGTACTTC	CASSPSSGGGYEQYF
TRBJ1-2	TRBV12-3/TRBV12-4	NA	NA	TGTGCCAGCAGTTTCGGTTTGTTCGATGGCTACACCTTC	CASSFGLFDGYTF
TRBJ2-7	TRBV3-1/TRBV3-2	NA	NA	TGTGCCAGCAGCAGTACCGTTAGCCAGCAGTACTTC	CASSSTVSQQYF
TRBJ2-7	TRBV7-8	NA	NA	TGTGCCAGCAGCCGGGATCGCCGGGATGCCTACGAGCAGTACTTC	CASSRDRRDAYEQYF
TRBJ1-2	TRBV5-4	NA	NA	TGTGCCAGCAGCTTGGCCTTCGGGCCAGAGGGCTACACCTTC	CASSLAFGPEGYTF
TRBJ2-3	TRBV9	NA	TRBD2	TGTGCCAGCGCAGCCCGGGATAGCGGGAGGGCAGATACGCAGTATTTT	CASAARDSGRADTQYF
TRBJ1-5	TRBV30	NA	NA	TGTGCCTGGAGTGTAAATCTGTTTGACCCCCAGCATTTT	CAWSVNLFDPQHF
TRBJ1-3	TRBV11-3	NA	NA	TGTGCCAGCAGCTTCAGGGAGTCTGGAAACACCATATATTTT	CASSFRESGNTIYF
TRBJ2-6	TRBV7-8	NA	TRBD2	TGTGCCAGCAGCCCAACTAAATATCCGGGAGGATCAGGGAGTTTTATCCTTTCCAACGTCCTGACTTTC	CASSPTKYPGGSGSFILSNVLTF
TRBJ2-1	TRBV27	NA	TRBD1	TGTGCCAGCAGGGTACCGGGACAGGAGTACAATGAGCAGTTCTTC	CASRVPGQEYNEQFF
TRBJ2-1	TRBV4-1	NA	NA	TGCGCCAGCAGCCAAGCACTCAATGAGCAGTTCTTC	CASSQALNEQFF
TRBJ2-1	TRBV11-2	once	NA	TGTGCCAGCAGCCCTTGGAGGGAGTGGCGGGATGAGCAGTTCTTC	CASSPWREWRDEQFF
TRBJ2-7	TRBV5-1	NA	TRBD1	TGCGCCAGCAGCTCGACAGGGGTCGTCTACGAGCAGTACTTC	CASSSTGVVYEQYF
TRBJ1-2	TRBV7-8	NA	NA	TGTGCCAGCAGCCTCCTTGGCTACACCTTC	CASSLLGYTF
TRBJ2-7	TRBV19	once	NA	TGTGCCAGTAGTATTAAAGGGGGTTTAACCTACGAGCAGTACTTC	CASSIKGGLTYEQYF
TRBJ2-2	TRBV10-2	NA	NA	TGCGCCAGCAGACAGGGTCCCATCGCCGGGGAGCTGTTTTTT	CASRQGPIAGELFF
TRBJ2-5	TRBV20-1	NA	TRBD2	TGCAGTGCTAGTAGCCTAGCGGGGGGAGCCCAAGAGACCCAGTACTTC	CSASSLAGGAQETQYF
TRBJ1-1	TRBV27	NA	NA	TGTGCCAGCGCGGGAGGGTTGGGCCTTATGAACACTGAAGCTTTCTTT	CASAGGLGLMNTEAFF
TRBJ1-2	TRBV2	NA	NA	TGTGCCAGTCTATGGGAGGGGGGAGGCTACACCTTC	CASLWEGGGYTF
TRBJ1-2	TRBV7-9	NA	NA	TGTGCCAGCAGTCATGACGTGGGTGGCTACACCTTC	CASSHDVGGYTF
TRBJ1-5	TRBV7-8	few	NA	TGTGCCAGCAGCCTCGGACAGAACAAACTCTATAGCAATCAGCCCCAGCATTTT	CASSLGQNKLYSNQPQHF
TRBJ2-3	TRBV4-1	NA	TRBD2	TGCGCCAGCAGCCAAGATTGGAGCGGGGGAGATACGCAGTATTTT	CASSQDWSGGDTQYF
TRBJ2-1	TRBV2	NA	NA	TGTGCCAGCAGGAAGGGCAGCTCCTACAATGAGCAGTTCTTC	CASRKGSSYNEQFF
TRBJ2-2	TRBV3-1/TRBV3-2	NA	TRBD2	TGTGCCAGCAGTCCGGGTCTAGCGGGGGGGATGAACACCGGGGAGCTGTTTTTT	CASSPGLAGGMNTGELFF
TRBJ1-1	TRBV12-3/TRBV12-4	NA	NA	TGTGCCAGCAGTTTTCTGGGGGTTGAAGCTTTCTTT	CASSFLGVEAFF
TRBJ2-3	TRBV14	NA	NA	TGTGCCAGCAGCCAATTTAACACAGATACGCAGTATTTT	CASSQFNTDTQYF